Detailed here is one TCR beta chain. In Seattle, patients joined the study during active infection and were tracked longitudinally. The data belong to a study of blood T cell repertoires in COVID-19. V lost 6 bases and J lost 9; bases outside the gene matches: 11. The CDR3 runs 14 residues. CDR1 is MNHEY and CDR2 is SVGAGI in the germline V gene. In the authors' methods: Nucleated cell counts were estimated from reference gene primer amplification. The table came from immunoSEQ multiplex PCR; TCRdb's copy has only in-frame clones and leaves some out. The V and J calls and the clone size are those of that table, but D and trimming were determined from the DNA. Of 260,000 or so clones listed, about four fifths were seen once; the top ten hold around 7.2%.

The specimen sequenced was peripheral blood. This receptor was obtained from a woman of 80 years or more with COVID-19, enrolled during active disease. The chain couples TRBV6-5 to TRBJ1-2, with 9 positions matching TRBD1. The CDR3 protein is CASSAYRDRDRYTF. Written as DNA, the CDR3 is TGTGCCAGCAGCGCCTACCGGGACAGGGATCGCTACACCTTC.